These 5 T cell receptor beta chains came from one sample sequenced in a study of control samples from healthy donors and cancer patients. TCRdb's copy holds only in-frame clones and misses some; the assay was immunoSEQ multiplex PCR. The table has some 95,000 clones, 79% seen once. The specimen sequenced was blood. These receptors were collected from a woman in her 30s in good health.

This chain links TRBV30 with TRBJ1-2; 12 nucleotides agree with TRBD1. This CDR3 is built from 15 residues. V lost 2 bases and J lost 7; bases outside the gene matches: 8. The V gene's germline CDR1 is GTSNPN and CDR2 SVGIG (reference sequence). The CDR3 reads CAWSSPGQGAVGYTF. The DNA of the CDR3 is TGTGCCTGGAGTTCACCGGGACAGGGGGCGGTTGGCTACACCTTC.

CDR3 sequence: CASIISLTDTQYF. DNA for the CDR3: TGTGCCAGCATAATTTCCCTCACAGATACGCAGTATTTT. This rearrangement joins TRBV2 to TRBJ2-3; the D is unclear. The CDR3 contains 13 residues. V shed 7 bases and J shed 2 bases, with 10 bases lying between them. Germline V lookup: CDR1 SNHLY, CDR2 FYNNEI.

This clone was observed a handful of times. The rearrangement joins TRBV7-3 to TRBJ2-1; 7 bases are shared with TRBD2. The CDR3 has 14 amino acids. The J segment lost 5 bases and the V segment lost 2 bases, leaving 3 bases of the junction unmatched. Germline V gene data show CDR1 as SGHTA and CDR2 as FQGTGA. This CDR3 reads CASSLRGRDNEQFF. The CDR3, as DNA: TGTGCCAGCAGCTTACGGGGGAGGGACAATGAGCAGTTCTTC.

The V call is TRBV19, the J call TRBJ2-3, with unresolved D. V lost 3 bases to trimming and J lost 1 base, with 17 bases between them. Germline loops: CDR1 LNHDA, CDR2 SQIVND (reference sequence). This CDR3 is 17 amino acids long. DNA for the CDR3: TGTGCCAGTAGTATTGGGCAGACGACTTTGGGCACAGATACGCAGTATTTT. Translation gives CASSIGQTTLGTDTQYF.

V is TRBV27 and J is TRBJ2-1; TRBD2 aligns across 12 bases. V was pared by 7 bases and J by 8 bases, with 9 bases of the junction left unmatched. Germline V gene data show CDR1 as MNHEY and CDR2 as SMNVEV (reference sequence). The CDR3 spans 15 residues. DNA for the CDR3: TGTGCCAGCACCCCCCTAGCGGGGGGGTTCGATGAGCAGTTCTTC. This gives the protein CASTPLAGGFDEQFF.